Listed here are 8 T cell receptor beta chains from one sample, sequenced in a study of patients and donors after allogeneic stem cell transplantation. Using its own MiXCR run on the RT-PCR reads, TCRdb lists one record per CDR3 protein. The data contain some 90,000 distinct CDR3 sequences, under 50% of them singletons. Source material: blood, either unsorted or a sorted T cell fraction (not recorded which). The receptor source for this set is a human donor who was either an allogeneic HSCT recipient or a stem cell or donor lymphocyte infusion donor (not recorded which). It is not recorded whose cells these are; they may come from a transplant donor.

V and J are TRBV7-2 and TRBJ1-3; D is unresolved. Per the germline V gene, CDR1 is SGHTA and CDR2 is FQGNSA. This CDR3 spans 16 amino acids. The germline V and J ends were trimmed by 1 base and 0 bases, with 10 bases remaining between them. The CDR3 reads CASSLDRTSSGNTIYF. The DNA of the CDR3 is TGTGCCAGCAGCTTAGACAGAACGAGCTCTGGAAACACCATATATTTT.

The chain is built from TRBV5-1 and TRBJ2-7; D is perhaps TRBD2 (5 bases). The CDR3 extends over 14 amino acids. CDR1 is SGHRS and CDR2 is YFSETQ in the germline V gene. V dropped 4 bases and J dropped 5 bases, with 16 bases sitting between them. The CDR3 sequence is CASSREGPLDEQYF. Written as DNA, the CDR3 is TGCGCCAGCAGCAGAGAGGGCCCTTTGGACGAGCAGTACTTC. Filled out from reference TRBV5-1 and TRBJ2-7, the complete variable domain reads KAGVTQTPRYLIKTRGQQVTLSCSPISGHRSVSWYQQTPGQGLQFLFEYFSETQRNKGNFPGRFSGRQFSNSRSEMNVSTLELGDSALYLCASSREGPLDEQYFGPGTRLTVT.

This clonotype was seen more than once but under ten times. The rearrangement joins TRBV7-9 to TRBJ1-1, with D possibly matching TRBD1 (5 bases). Trimming cost V 4 bases and J 6 bases, with 9 bases left between them. CDR3 size: 12 residues. The V gene's germline CDR1 is SEHNR and CDR2 FQNEAQ (reference sequence). In DNA form, the CDR3 reads TGTGCCAGCAGCTCGAGGGGTTCTGAAGCTTTCTTT. It translates to CASSSRGSEAFF.

V usage is TRBV6-5 and J usage is TRBJ2-1, with 8 bases aligning to TRBD2. The length of the CDR3 is 16 residues. Germline assignment: CDR1 MNHEY and CDR2 SVGAGI. Trimming took 6 bases from V and 3 from J; bases not matched to a gene: 10. The CDR3 DNA follows: TGTGCCAGCAGCGGGAAGCGGGAGAAGATCTACAATGAGCAGTTCTTC. Translating gives CASSGKREKIYNEQFF.

This clonotype is a singleton in its sample. The chain links TRBV9 to TRBJ2-1; 11 bases map to TRBD2. CDR1 is SGDLS and CDR2 is YYNGEE in the germline V gene. The CDR3 totals 15 residues. V lost 0 bases to trimming and J lost 9 bases; unmatched junction nucleotides: 5. The CDR3 sequence is CASSVVAGGRTEQFF. DNA for the CDR3: TGTGCCAGCAGCGTAGTAGCGGGAGGGAGAACTGAGCAGTTCTTC. Based on the CDR3 plus reference TRBV9 and TRBJ2-1, the full variable domain is DSGVTQTPKHLITATGQRVTLRCSPRSGDLSVYWYQQSLDQGLQFLIQYYNGEERAKGNILERFSAQQFPDLHSELNLSSLELGDSALYFCASSVVAGGRTEQFFGPGTRLTVL.

This clonotype has at least ten counts. The chain has TRBV3-1 and TRBJ2-1; D is unresolved. The V gene's germline CDR1 is LGHDT and CDR2 YNNKEL (reference sequence). Between the trimmed V and J ends, which lost 2 bases and 5 bases, there was a span of 7 bases. The length of the CDR3 is 13 residues. The CDR3 sequence: CASSQIPDNEQFF. The CDR3 region has the DNA TGTGCCAGCAGCCAAATTCCTGACAATGAGCAGTTCTTC.

This clonotype was observed a few times. This chain joins TRBV29-1 and TRBJ2-5, with D possibly matching TRBD1 (5 bases). The germline V gene encodes CDR1 SQVTM and CDR2 ANQGSEA. V lost 6 bases and J lost 0, with 8 bases in between. The CDR3 covers 12 residues. The CDR3 region is CSVDKNQETQYF. Here the CDR3 DNA reads TGCAGCGTGGACAAGAACCAAGAGACCCAGTACTTC.

This clonotype showed up just once. The rearrangement uses TRBV20-1 and TRBJ1-1; tentatively, D is TRBD1 (5 bases). Deletions cut 3 bases from V and 4 bases from J, with 9 bases between. This CDR3 spans 12 amino acids. The germline CDR1 and CDR2 sequences are DFQATT and SNEGSKA (reference sequence). CDR3: CSASAGTTEAFF. In DNA, the CDR3 is TGCAGTGCTAGCGCAGGGACCACTGAAGCTTTCTTT.